This paragraph reports one TCR beta chain. Its antigen is undetermined. Primers: 60 Vbeta forward and 13 Jbeta reverse. Assay: immunoSEQ multiplex PCR; the TCRdb copy retains only in-frame clones and omits some. In the table there are 80,000 to 100,000 clones, about 81% of which are singletons. These data are taken from a study of cytomegalovirus exposure and HLA in healthy donors. General observations from the study: There were 150 or so TCR beta chains listed as cytomegalovirus-associated. The later analysis indicated that the majority of CMV-associated TCR beta chains appeared HLA-restricted. The majority of TCR sequences were rare, yet some public TCRs appeared in many donors.

V dropped 2 bases and J dropped 4 bases, with 12 bases sitting between them. The germline V gene encodes CDR1 SNHLY and CDR2 FYNNEI. The CDR3 is made up of 15 amino acids. The sample comprised PBMCs. The clonotype comes from a man between 40 and 49 years old in good health and CMV-seronegative. This sequence joins TRBV2 and TRBJ1-5, with no clear D. The CDR3 sequence is CASSESRTANQPQHF. The CDR3 nucleotides are TGTGCCAGCAGTGAATCCCGAACAGCTAATCAGCCCCAGCATTTT.